This is a list of T cell receptor beta chains from one sample in a study of molecular identifiers for immune sequencing clone quantification. TCRdb re-derived calls from the PCR reads in MiXCR, one entry per CDR3 protein. The table records about half a million distinct CDR3 sequences, roughly 25% of them present only once. The sample taken for sequencing was naive CD8+ T cells from blood, with Jurkat cell RNA spiked in. Receptor source: a human donor in good health. Some libraries in this study had Jurkat cell RNA spiked in. Each CDR3 is given with its conserved first and last residue. A D gene is named only where the DNA matches it firmly. Only some rows state a clone size, as once, few, many or a class for expanded clones.

abundance: -
d_gene: TRBD1
v_gene: TRBV2
j_gene: TRBJ1-5
CDR3aa: CASRTGFGNQPQHF
CDR3nt: TGTGCCAGCAGGACAGGGTTCGGCAATCAGCCCCAGCATTTT

abundance: -
d_gene: -
v_gene: TRBV3-1
j_gene: TRBJ2-7
CDR3aa: CAGTVGLGSYEQYF
CDR3nt: TGTGCCGGCACCGTGGGCCTTGGCTCCTACGAGCAGTACTTC

abundance: few
d_gene: TRBD2
v_gene: TRBV18
j_gene: TRBJ2-3
CDR3aa: CASSPPGTSGVDTQYF
CDR3nt: TGTGCCAGCTCACCACCAGGGACTAGCGGGGTGGATACGCAGTATTTT

abundance: few
d_gene: -
v_gene: TRBV19
j_gene: TRBJ2-7
CDR3aa: CASSIAGDYLDEQYF
CDR3nt: TGTGCCAGTAGTATCGCAGGGGACTATCTGGACGAGCAGTACTTC

abundance: -
d_gene: TRBD2
v_gene: TRBV12-3/TRBV12-4
j_gene: TRBJ2-1
CDR3aa: CASSLVGAGDNEQFF
CDR3nt: TGTGCCAGCAGTTTAGTAGGAGCGGGGGACAATGAGCAGTTCTTC

abundance: few
d_gene: TRBD2
v_gene: TRBV4-3
j_gene: TRBJ2-5
CDR3aa: CASSQDWASGGHQETQYF
CDR3nt: TGCGCCAGCAGCCAAGATTGGGCTAGCGGGGGGCACCAAGAGACCCAGTACTTC

abundance: few
d_gene: -
v_gene: TRBV20-1
j_gene: TRBJ1-4
CDR3aa: CSATNWEAFNEKLFF
CDR3nt: TGCAGTGCTACGAACTGGGAGGCTTTTAATGAAAAACTGTTTTTT

abundance: -
d_gene: -
v_gene: TRBV7-8
j_gene: TRBJ1-2
CDR3aa: CASAGTQDGYTF
CDR3nt: TGTGCCAGCGCCGGGACGCAAGATGGCTACACCTTC

abundance: -
d_gene: -
v_gene: TRBV30
j_gene: TRBJ2-2
CDR3aa: CAWSLGNTGELFF
CDR3nt: TGTGCCTGGAGTCTGGGCAACACCGGGGAGCTGTTTTTT

abundance: -
d_gene: -
v_gene: TRBV11-3
j_gene: TRBJ2-3
CDR3aa: CASSSSGRGVEQYF
CDR3nt: TGTGCCAGCAGCTCGAGTGGCCGTGGAGTTGAGCAGTATTTT

abundance: -
d_gene: TRBD1
v_gene: TRBV4-3
j_gene: TRBJ1-1
CDR3aa: CASSQGTGWFTEAFF
CDR3nt: TGCGCCAGCAGCCAAGGGACAGGGTGGTTTACTGAAGCTTTCTTT

abundance: many
d_gene: -
v_gene: TRBV7-9
j_gene: TRBJ1-1
CDR3aa: CASSFSGTNTEAFF
CDR3nt: TGTGCCAGCAGCTTTTCCGGGACGAACACTGAAGCTTTCTTT

abundance: few
d_gene: -
v_gene: TRBV9
j_gene: TRBJ1-5
CDR3aa: CASSVGGASGPQHF
CDR3nt: TGTGCCAGCAGCGTAGGAGGGGCCTCGGGGCCCCAGCATTTT

abundance: few
d_gene: -
v_gene: TRBV19
j_gene: TRBJ1-4
CDR3aa: CASSIRSATNEKLFF
CDR3nt: TGTGCCAGTAGTATCAGGTCAGCAACTAATGAAAAACTGTTTTTT

abundance: few
d_gene: -
v_gene: TRBV5-1
j_gene: TRBJ2-7
CDR3aa: CASSLIEQGDYEQYF
CDR3nt: TGCGCCAGCAGCTTGATTGAACAGGGAGACTACGAGCAGTACTTC

abundance: -
d_gene: -
v_gene: TRBV4-1
j_gene: TRBJ2-5
CDR3aa: CASSQELYQETQYF
CDR3nt: TGCGCCAGCAGCCAAGAATTGTACCAAGAGACCCAGTACTTC

abundance: -
d_gene: TRBD2
v_gene: TRBV7-2
j_gene: TRBJ2-7
CDR3aa: CASRLEWRGGPAQSF
CDR3nt: TGTGCCAGCCGCTTAGAGTGGCGGGGGGGCCCCGCGCAGTCCTTC

abundance: -
d_gene: -
v_gene: TRBV4-3
j_gene: TRBJ2-7
CDR3aa: CASSQGPSTNGYEQYF
CDR3nt: TGCGCCAGCAGCCAGGGTCCTAGCACCAACGGCTACGAGCAGTACTTC

abundance: many
d_gene: TRBD1
v_gene: TRBV2
j_gene: TRBJ2-7
CDR3aa: CASRGQGSYEQYF
CDR3nt: TGTGCCAGCAGAGGACAGGGGTCCTACGAGCAGTACTTC

abundance: -
d_gene: -
v_gene: TRBV4-1
j_gene: TRBJ1-2
CDR3aa: CASSHFDGYTF
CDR3nt: TGCGCCAGCAGCCATTTTGATGGCTACACCTTC

abundance: -
d_gene: TRBD1
v_gene: TRBV25-1
j_gene: TRBJ2-3
CDR3aa: CASSGPTGGIADTQYF
CDR3nt: TGTGCCAGCAGTGGCCCGACAGGGGGAATAGCAGATACGCAGTATTTT

abundance: many
d_gene: TRBD2
v_gene: TRBV20-1
j_gene: TRBJ2-3
CDR3aa: CSARESGRAIADTQYF
CDR3nt: TGCAGTGCTAGAGAAAGCGGGAGGGCCATCGCAGATACGCAGTATTTT

abundance: few
d_gene: -
v_gene: TRBV12-3/TRBV12-4
j_gene: TRBJ2-2
CDR3aa: CASSFPPPPGELFF
CDR3nt: TGTGCCAGCAGTTTCCCGCCTCCTCCGGGGGAGCTGTTTTTT

abundance: many
d_gene: -
v_gene: TRBV2
j_gene: TRBJ2-6
CDR3aa: CASSETANSGANVLTF
CDR3nt: TGTGCCAGCAGTGAGACAGCCAACTCTGGGGCCAACGTCCTGACTTTC

abundance: -
d_gene: TRBD1
v_gene: TRBV7-9
j_gene: TRBJ1-1
CDR3aa: CASKPGGKVEAFF
CDR3nt: TGTGCCAGCAAACCAGGGGGCAAGGTTGAAGCTTTCTTT

abundance: few
d_gene: -
v_gene: TRBV27
j_gene: TRBJ1-1
CDR3aa: CASSLSVGANTEAFF
CDR3nt: TGTGCCAGCAGTTTAAGCGTGGGAGCGAACACTGAAGCTTTCTTT

abundance: few
d_gene: TRBD1
v_gene: TRBV2
j_gene: TRBJ2-7
CDR3aa: CASSEWRQGSSSYEQYF
CDR3nt: TGTGCCAGCAGTGAATGGAGACAGGGTTCAAGCTCCTACGAGCAGTACTTC

abundance: few
d_gene: -
v_gene: TRBV20-1
j_gene: TRBJ1-1
CDR3aa: CSATPRGESRYEAFF
CDR3nt: TGCAGTGCTACCCCCAGAGGGGAGAGCCGCTATGAAGCTTTCTTT

abundance: -
d_gene: TRBD2
v_gene: TRBV6-6
j_gene: TRBJ2-3
CDR3aa: CASSEYTGRTRREYSTDTQYF
CDR3nt: TGTGCCAGCAGCGAGTACACGGGACGAACCCGGCGGGAGTATAGCACAGATACGCAGTATTTT

abundance: -
d_gene: TRBD2
v_gene: TRBV4-1
j_gene: TRBJ2-3
CDR3aa: CASSPGGLAGSYTDTQYF
CDR3nt: TGCGCCAGCAGCCCCGGGGGACTAGCGGGGAGCTACACAGATACGCAGTATTTT

abundance: few
d_gene: -
v_gene: TRBV4-3
j_gene: TRBJ1-5
CDR3aa: CASSQDKLVGRSNQPQHF
CDR3nt: TGCGCCAGCAGCCAAGATAAGCTCGTGGGTAGGAGCAATCAGCCCCAGCATTTT

abundance: -
d_gene: TRBD1
v_gene: TRBV30
j_gene: TRBJ2-7
CDR3aa: CAWSLTGACEQYF
CDR3nt: TGTGCCTGGAGCTTGACAGGGGCCTGCGAGCAGTACTTC

abundance: few
d_gene: TRBD2
v_gene: TRBV27
j_gene: TRBJ2-7
CDR3aa: CASSLTWTSGTAPYEQYF
CDR3nt: TGTGCCAGCAGTCTTACCTGGACTAGCGGTACGGCTCCCTACGAGCAGTACTTC

abundance: many
d_gene: -
v_gene: TRBV7-9
j_gene: TRBJ2-3
CDR3aa: CASRGRGPSTDTQYF
CDR3nt: TGTGCCAGCAGGGGTCGGGGCCCGAGCACAGATACGCAGTATTTT

abundance: -
d_gene: -
v_gene: TRBV7-9
j_gene: TRBJ1-6
CDR3aa: CASSSTPIGSSPLHF
CDR3nt: TGTGCCAGCAGCTCGACGCCTATCGGGAGTTCACCCCTCCACTTT

abundance: -
d_gene: -
v_gene: TRBV11-2
j_gene: TRBJ2-5
CDR3aa: CTSGAWASGQQETQYF
CDR3nt: TGTACCAGCGGGGCGTGGGCTAGCGGACAGCAAGAGACCCAGTACTTC

abundance: many
d_gene: TRBD1
v_gene: TRBV6-5
j_gene: TRBJ1-1
CDR3aa: CASSYGTGLNTEAFF
CDR3nt: TGTGCCAGCAGTTACGGGACAGGATTGAACACTGAAGCTTTCTTT

abundance: -
d_gene: -
v_gene: TRBV7-9
j_gene: TRBJ1-1
CDR3aa: CASSLAIGRDTEAFF
CDR3nt: TGTGCCAGCAGCTTAGCGATTGGGAGAGACACTGAAGCTTTCTTT

abundance: few
d_gene: TRBD2
v_gene: TRBV7-9
j_gene: TRBJ2-2
CDR3aa: CASSLIAGGLSNTGELFF
CDR3nt: TGTGCCAGCAGCCTGATAGCGGGGGGGCTGTCGAACACCGGGGAGCTGTTTTTT

abundance: many
d_gene: -
v_gene: TRBV5-1
j_gene: TRBJ2-1
CDR3aa: CASSLELRGEQFF
CDR3nt: TGCGCCAGCAGCTTGGAACTCCGAGGTGAGCAGTTCTTC